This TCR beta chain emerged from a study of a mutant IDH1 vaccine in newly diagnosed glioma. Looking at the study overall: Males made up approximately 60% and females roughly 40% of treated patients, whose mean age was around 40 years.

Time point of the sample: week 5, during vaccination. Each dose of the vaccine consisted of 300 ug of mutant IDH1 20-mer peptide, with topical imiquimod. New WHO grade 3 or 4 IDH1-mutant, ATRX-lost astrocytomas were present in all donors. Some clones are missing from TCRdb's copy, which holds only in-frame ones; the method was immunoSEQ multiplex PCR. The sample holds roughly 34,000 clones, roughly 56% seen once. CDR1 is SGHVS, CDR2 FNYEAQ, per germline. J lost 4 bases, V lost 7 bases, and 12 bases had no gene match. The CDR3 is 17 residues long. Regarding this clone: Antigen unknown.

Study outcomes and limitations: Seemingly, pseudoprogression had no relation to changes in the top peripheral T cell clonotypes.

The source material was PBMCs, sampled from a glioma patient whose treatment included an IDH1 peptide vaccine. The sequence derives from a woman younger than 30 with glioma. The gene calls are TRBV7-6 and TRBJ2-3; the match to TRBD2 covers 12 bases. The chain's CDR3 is CASTNRLTSGGSDTQYF. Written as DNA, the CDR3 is TGTGCCAGCACCAACCGATTAACTAGCGGGGGGTCAGATACGCAGTATTTT.